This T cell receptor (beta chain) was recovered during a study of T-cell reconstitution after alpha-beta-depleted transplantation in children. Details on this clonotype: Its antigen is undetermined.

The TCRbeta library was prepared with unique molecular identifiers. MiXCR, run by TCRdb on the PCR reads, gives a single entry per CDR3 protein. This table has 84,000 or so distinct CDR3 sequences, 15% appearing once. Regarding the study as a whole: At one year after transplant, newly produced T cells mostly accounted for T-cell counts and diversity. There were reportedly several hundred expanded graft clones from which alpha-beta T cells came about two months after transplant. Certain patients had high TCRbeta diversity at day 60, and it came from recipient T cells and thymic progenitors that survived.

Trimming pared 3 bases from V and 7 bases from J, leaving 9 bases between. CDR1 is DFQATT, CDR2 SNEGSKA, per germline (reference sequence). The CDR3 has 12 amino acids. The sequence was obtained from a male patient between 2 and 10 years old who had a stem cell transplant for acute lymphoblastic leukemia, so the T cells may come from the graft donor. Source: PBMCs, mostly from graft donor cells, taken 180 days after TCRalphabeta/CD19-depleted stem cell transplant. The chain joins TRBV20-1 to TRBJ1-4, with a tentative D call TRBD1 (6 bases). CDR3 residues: CSARDRREKLFF. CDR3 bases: TGCAGTGCTAGGGACAGACGTGAAAAACTGTTTTTT.